The TCR beta chain described here comes from a study of T-cell memory formation after mild COVID-19. Study-wide results and limits: Memory cells collected pre-infection included some clones that later responded, suggesting cross-reactive memory joined.

V lost 4 bases to trimming and J lost 3 bases, with 12 bases between them. The CDR3 loop spans 15 amino acids. The V gene's germline CDR1 is LGHDT and CDR2 YNNKEL (reference sequence). UMIs and sample barcodes were carried by the TCR alpha and TCR beta cDNA libraries that 5'RACE produced using constant-segment primers. TCRdb re-analysed the 5' RACE reads in MiXCR, keeping a single row per CDR3 protein. The table shows roughly 52,000 distinct CDR3 sequences, with about 7% occurring only once. As for this clonotype: The antigen remains unidentified.

The sequenced sample consisted of PBMCs or a T cell subset sorted from them (not recorded which). This chain links TRBV3-1 with TRBJ1-4; D possibly corresponds to TRBD1 (6 bases). The sequence was collected from a man younger than 30 who had mild COVID-19 (a few samples of this study predate the infection). Cell type and time point are not known. CDR3 loop: CASSPPGVPNEKLFF. Here the CDR3 DNA reads TGTGCCAGCAGCCCGCCAGGGGTACCTAATGAAAAACTGTTTTTT.